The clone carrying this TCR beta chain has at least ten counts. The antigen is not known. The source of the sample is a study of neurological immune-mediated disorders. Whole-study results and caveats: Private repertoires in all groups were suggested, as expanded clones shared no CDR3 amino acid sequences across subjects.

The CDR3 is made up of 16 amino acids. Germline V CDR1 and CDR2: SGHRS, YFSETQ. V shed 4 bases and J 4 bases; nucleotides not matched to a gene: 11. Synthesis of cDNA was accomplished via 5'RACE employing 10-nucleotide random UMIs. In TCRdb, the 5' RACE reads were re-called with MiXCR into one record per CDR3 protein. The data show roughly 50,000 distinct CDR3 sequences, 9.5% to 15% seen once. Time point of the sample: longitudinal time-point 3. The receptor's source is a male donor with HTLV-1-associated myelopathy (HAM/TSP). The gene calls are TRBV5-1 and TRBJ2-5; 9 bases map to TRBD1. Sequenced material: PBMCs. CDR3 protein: CASSDRTGGGRETQYF. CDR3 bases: TGCGCCAGCAGCGATCGAACAGGGGGCGGGAGAGAGACCCAGTACTTC.